A selection of T cell receptor beta chains follows, all from one sample in a study of T cell responses to AZD1222 COVID-19 vaccine. Sequencing was performed with immunoSEQ multiplex PCR; in TCRdb, only in-frame clones are kept and a portion is missing. Here the sample spans 140,000 to 150,000 clones, around 93% being singletons. Sequencing was performed on peripheral blood, taken 28 days after the second AZD1222 dose. The receptor set was obtained from an adult who received the AZD1222 COVID-19 vaccine. Each CDR3 is given with its conserved first and last residue. A D gene is named only where the DNA matches it firmly. Clone size appears in some rows only: once, few, many, or a class for an expanded clone.

j_call clone_size v_call d_call cdr3_nt cdr3_aa
TRBJ1-5 NA TRBV19 NA TGTGCCAGTAGTATGTGGGATAATAGCAATCAGCCCCAGCATTTT CASSMWDNSNQPQHF
TRBJ1-5 NA TRBV29-1 NA TGCAGCGTTGGCCTGATCGGCAATCAGCCCCAGCATTTT CSVGLIGNQPQHF
TRBJ2-1 NA TRBV24-1 NA TGTGCCACCAGTGATTCCCTGAGCGGGGAGCAGTTCTTC CATSDSLSGEQFF
TRBJ2-1 NA TRBV11-3 NA TGTGCCAGCAGCTTAGACGAGGGTATGTTCGATGAGCAGTTCTTC CASSLDEGMFDEQFF
TRBJ2-2 NA TRBV9 TRBD1 TGTGCCAGCAGCGCGCCCGGGACAGGGGGGGCCGGGGAGCTGTTTTTT CASSAPGTGGAGELFF
TRBJ1-2 NA TRBV23-1 TRBD1 TGCGCCAGCAGCCCAGACAGGGGGGGTCATGGCTACACCTTC CASSPDRGGHGYTF
TRBJ1-1 NA TRBV7-8 NA TGTGCCAGCAGCCGGGGTGGTACTGAAGCTTTCTTT CASSRGGTEAFF
TRBJ2-7 NA TRBV10-3 NA TGTGCCATCAGTGAGTCGGTCGTAGGATACGAGCAGTACTTC CAISESVVGYEQYF
TRBJ2-2 NA TRBV6-1 NA TGTGCCAGCAGTGTTAGGGGACGGAACACCTTCGCGAACACCGGGGAGCTGTTTTTT CASSVRGRNTFANTGELFF
TRBJ2-3 NA TRBV5-5 NA TGTGCCAGCAGCTTTCGGGGGGCCCGAGAAGATACGCAGTATTTT CASSFRGAREDTQYF
TRBJ2-2 NA TRBV19 TRBD2 TGTGCCAGTATAGGCTGGGAGGGAGCAAACACCGGGGAGCTGTTTTTT CASIGWEGANTGELFF
TRBJ1-1 NA TRBV19 NA TGTGCCAGTAGCATCTCGGCCGGGACGAACACTGAAGCTTTCTTT CASSISAGTNTEAFF
TRBJ2-3 NA TRBV19 NA TGTGCCAGCTTAGGGCGCCTCACAGATACGCAGTATTTT CASLGRLTDTQYF
TRBJ2-7 once TRBV7-2 NA TGTGCCAGCAGCTTAATTCAGGTAACCGAGCAGTACTTC CASSLIQVTEQYF
TRBJ1-6 NA TRBV19 TRBD1 TGTGCCAGTAGTCCCCGGACAGGGTCTTCACCCCTCCACTTT CASSPRTGSSPLHF
TRBJ1-6 once TRBV7-6 NA TGTGCCAGCAGCCCAAGGTACGGCAGGGACAATTCACCCCTCCACTTT CASSPRYGRDNSPLHF
TRBJ2-1 NA TRBV3-1/TRBV3-2 TRBD2 TGTGCCAGCAGCCTCTTAGCGGGCTTCTCCTACAATGAGCAGTTCTTC CASSLLAGFSYNEQFF
TRBJ1-1 NA TRBV10-3 NA TGTGCCATCACCCCGGGACAAGTGAACACTGAAGCTTTCTTT CAITPGQVNTEAFF
TRBJ1-2 NA TRBV7-2 NA TGTGCCAGCAGCTACGCTGACAGGAACTATGGCTACACCTTC CASSYADRNYGYTF
TRBJ1-6 NA TRBV4-2 NA TGTGCCAGCAGTCCAACAGGGTGGGATTCACCCCTCCACTTT CASSPTGWDSPLHF
TRBJ1-2 NA TRBV6-5 TRBD1 TGTGCCAGCAGTTCCAGGGGGCATGGCTATGGCTACACCTTC CASSSRGHGYGYTF
TRBJ2-1 NA TRBV6-1 NA TGTGCCAGCAGTGAATCGGGGCCAGCCCACAATGAGCAGTTCTTC CASSESGPAHNEQFF
TRBJ1-1 NA TRBV18 TRBD1 TGTGCCAGCTCACCACTGCCGACAGGGGTTAACACTGAAGCTTTCTTT CASSPLPTGVNTEAFF
TRBJ2-2 NA TRBV11-3 TRBD2 TGTGCCAGCAGCTCCGGACTAGCGGAGCTCACCGGGGAGCTGTTTTTT CASSSGLAELTGELFF
TRBJ1-6 NA TRBV6-5 NA TGTGCCAGTGGAGCAGGCAGCTCTAATTCACCCCTCCACTTT CASGAGSSNSPLHF
TRBJ2-7 once TRBV11-3 NA TGTGCCAGCAGCACGAACAGGGCAAGCTACGAGCAGTACTTC CASSTNRASYEQYF